The 11 T cell receptor beta chains below all came from one sample that was sequenced in a study of blood T cell repertoires in COVID-19. Sequenced by immunoSEQ multiplex PCR; TCRdb stores in-frame clones only, minus some. The profile covers fewer than 200,000 clones, with 70% to 90% appearing a single time and roughly 21% taken by the ten largest. The sequenced material came from peripheral blood. The origin of the receptors is a man aged 60 to 75 with active or convalescent COVID-19.

The J gene is TRBJ2-2, the V gene TRBV19; D perhaps matches TRBD2 (6 bases). This CDR3 contains 14 residues. V shed 7 bases and J shed 0 bases, with 9 bases lying between them. CDR1 is LNHDA and CDR2 is SQIVND in the germline V gene (reference sequence). CDR3 residues: CASTGTSNTGELFF. The DNA of the CDR3 is TGTGCCAGTACGGGGACTTCGAACACCGGGGAGCTGTTTTTT. Drawing the rest from reference TRBV19 and TRBJ2-2, the complete variable domain is DGGITQSPKYLFRKEGQNVTLSCEQNLNHDAMYWYRQDPGQGLRLIYYSQIVNDFQKGDIAEGYSVSREKKESFPLTVTSAQKNPTAFYLCASTGTSNTGELFFGEGSRLTVL.

The CDR3 loop reads CSVSRYKGQEEHNEQFF. CDR3 in DNA: TGCAGCGTTTCGAGATACAAAGGACAGGAAGAACATAATGAGCAGTTCTTC. The V and J genes are TRBV29-1 and TRBJ2-1; TRBD1 aligns across 7 bases. The CDR3 length is 17 residues. Trimming cost V 5 bases and J 7 bases; bases outside gene matches: 20. The germline CDR1 and CDR2 sequences are SQVTM and ANQGSEA.

V gene TRBV30 combines with J gene TRBJ2-5, with 7 bases lining up with TRBD1. With 8 bases clipped from V and 1 base from J, the junction kept 7 bases outside the gene matches. Germline lookup yields CDR1 GTSNPN and CDR2 SVGIG (reference sequence). There are 13 residues in the CDR3. The CDR3 sequence is CAGKGQFQETQYF. In nucleotides, the CDR3 is TGTGCCGGCAAGGGACAGTTCCAAGAGACCCAGTACTTC.

The V and J genes are TRBV6-5 and TRBJ1-6; the D gene is possibly TRBD1 (5 bases). Germline CDR1 and CDR2: MNHEY and SVGAGI. V was cut by 8 bases and J by 7 bases, with 6 bases left in between. This CDR3 has 11 amino acids. The CDR3 DNA reads as TGTGCCAGCGGGGGGAATTCACCCCTCCACTTT. Its translation: CASGGNSPLHF.

This clone was found a few times. The V call is TRBV2, the J call TRBJ1-5; no firm D call. The CDR3 totals 14 residues. Looked up from germline, CDR1 is SNHLY and CDR2 is FYNNEI. Between the trimmed V and J ends, which lost 3 bases and 4 bases, there was a span of 10 bases. As DNA, the CDR3 is TGTGCCAGCAGTGAGGCAGAGACTAATCAGCCCCAGCATTTT. The encoded protein is CASSEAETNQPQHF.

The rearrangement uses TRBV7-9 and TRBJ1-4, with 7 positions matching TRBD1. The CDR3 is 16 residues long. V was clipped by 5 bases and J by 3 bases; unmatched bases: 9. Germline V gives CDR1 SEHNR, CDR2 FQNEAQ (reference sequence). The CDR3 DNA reads TGTGCCAGCAGCCGGCGGGACAGCAGTCCTAATGAAAAACTGTTTTTT. Translating gives CASSRRDSSPNEKLFF. Variable domain in full (rest from reference TRBV7-9 and TRBJ1-4): DTGVSQNPRHKITKRGQNVTFRCDPISEHNRLYWYRQTLGQGPEFLTYFQNEAQLEKSRLLSDRFSAERPKGSFSTLEIQRTEQGDSAMYLCASSRRDSSPNEKLFFGSGTQLSVL.

V usage is TRBV11-1 and J usage is TRBJ2-7, with a weak D call TRBD1 (5 bases). There are 15 residues in the CDR3. Trimming cost V 4 bases and J 2 bases, with 15 bases left between them. The germline CDR1 and CDR2 sequences are SGHAT and FQDESV (reference sequence). The CDR3 loop is CASSSSDKDPYEQYF. CDR3 DNA sequence: TGTGCCAGCAGCTCCTCGGACAAGGATCCCTACGAGCAGTACTTC.

Only one count was recorded for this clone. This chain joins TRBV5-6 and TRBJ1-6, with D maybe TRBD1 (5 bases). The CDR3 is 17 amino acids. Germline-derived CDR1 and CDR2 are SGHDT and YYEEEE. Trimming left V 4 bases short and J 4 bases short, with 18 bases between. This chain's CDR3 is CASSRREGRDYNSPLHF. In DNA, the CDR3 is TGTGCCAGCAGCCGGAGGGAGGGGCGTGATTATAATTCACCCCTCCACTTT.

The chain couples TRBV15 to TRBJ1-1, with D possibly being TRBD1 (5 bases). In germline, CDR1 is LNHNV, CDR2 YYDKDF (reference sequence). Trimming left V 2 bases short and J 5 bases short, with 12 bases between. The CDR3 has 14 residues. The CDR3, as DNA: TGTGCCACCAGCAGAAACGGGAGGGGTACTGAAGCTTTCTTT. Its protein product is CATSRNGRGTEAFF.

The chain employs TRBV6-5 and TRBJ1-4, with D hard to call. Trimming took 0 bases from V and 8 from J, leaving 13 bases between them. The germline V gene has CDR1 MNHEY and CDR2 SVGAGI. The CDR3 length is 15 residues. The CDR3 DNA reads TGTGCCAGCAGTTACTCGAAAGGGCGAGGGGAAAAACTGTTTTTT. As protein: CASSYSKGRGEKLFF.

J is TRBJ1-6 and V is TRBV2; D is ambiguous. From germline, CDR1 is SNHLY and CDR2 FYNNEI. The CDR3 contains 11 residues. Trimming removed 6 bases at V and 14 bases at J, with 11 bases between. CDR3 coding DNA: TGTGCCAGCAGCGCCCGCGAGGCCCTCCACTTT. As protein: CASSAREALHF.